This is a list of T cell receptor beta chains from one sample in a study of long-term antiretroviral therapy in people with HIV. The protocol was immunoSEQ multiplex PCR, while the TCRdb copy is restricted to in-frame clones and leaves out a portion. The repertoire consists of about 18,000 clones, with 78% occurring once and the leading ten covering roughly an eighth. Material: unsorted PBMCs, obtained 0.3 years after starting antiretroviral therapy. The receptors were sampled from a woman between 45 and 65 years old with HIV. Both conserved end residues are part of each CDR3. A D gene is named only where the DNA matches it firmly. A clone size is listed for some rows: how often the clone was seen (once, few, many), or a class if it is expanded.

D gene	V gene	J gene	clone size	CDR3 DNA	CDR3 protein
-	TRBV15	TRBJ1-6	-	TGTGCCACCAGCAGATCCCGGACTGCGATAGGGTCACCCCTCCACTTT	CATSRSRTAIGSPLHF
-	TRBV5-1	TRBJ1-3	few	TGCGCCAGCAGCTTGAGTACGGCGGGAAACACCATATATTTT	CASSLSTAGNTIYF
-	TRBV7-9	TRBJ1-1	-	TGTGCCAGCAGCTTACTCTCGTACGGGCGGGGGACTGAAGCTTTCTTT	CASSLLSYGRGTEAFF
TRBD1	TRBV30	TRBJ2-2	-	TGTGCCTGGAGTGATCAGGGGGTTGGAAGTGCAGCCGGGGAGCTGTTTTTT	CAWSDQGVGSAAGELFF
-	TRBV5-1	TRBJ2-1	-	TGCGCCAGCAGCTCTGGTTTAGACAATGAGCAGTTCTTC	CASSSGLDNEQFF
-	TRBV27	TRBJ2-5	-	TGTGCCAGCAGTTCTCGCGGGCTAACCCAAGAGACCCAGTACTTC	CASSSRGLTQETQYF
-	TRBV9	TRBJ2-2	-	TGTGCCAGCAGCGCTCCAGGACTGGTCCACGGGGAGCTGTTTTTT	CASSAPGLVHGELFF
-	TRBV6-5	TRBJ2-7	-	TGTGCCAGCAGTTCAGGGGCCTCCTACGAGCAGTACTTC	CASSSGASYEQYF
-	TRBV28	TRBJ2-7	few	TGTGCCAGCATCTTTAATAGGCAGGGGGAGGACGAGCAGTACTTC	CASIFNRQGEDEQYF
-	TRBV6-5	TRBJ2-2	-	TGTGCCAGCAGCCGAAGAACCGGGGAGCTGTTTTTT	CASSRRTGELFF
-	TRBV7-9	TRBJ2-1	-	TGTGCCAGCAGCCCCGGGACTCCACGCTCCTACAATGAGCAGTTCTTC	CASSPGTPRSYNEQFF
-	TRBV6-5	TRBJ2-3	-	TGTGCCAGCAGGGTCACAGATACGCAGTATTTT	CASRVTDTQYF
TRBD1	TRBV5-1	TRBJ2-1	few	TGCGCCAGCAGCTCCGGACAGGGCCACTCCTACAATGAGCAGTTCTTC	CASSSGQGHSYNEQFF
-	TRBV7-3	TRBJ2-2	-	TGTGCCAGCAGCTTATATCCTGGATCGAACACCGGGGAGCTGTTTTTT	CASSLYPGSNTGELFF
-	TRBV11-2	TRBJ2-1	-	TGTGCCAGCAGCTTAAGGTCACCCGGACCGCTCAATGAGCAGTTCTTC	CASSLRSPGPLNEQFF
TRBD2	TRBV5-1	TRBJ2-2	-	TGCGCCAGCAGCTTGAGACTAGCGGCGAACACCGGGGAGCTGTTTTTT	CASSLRLAANTGELFF
TRBD1	TRBV27	TRBJ1-6	few	TGTGCCAGCAGTTTATGGGGGACAGCGGTTTCCTATAATTCACCCCTCCACTTT	CASSLWGTAVSYNSPLHF
TRBD2	TRBV6-4	TRBJ2-5	-	TGTGCCAGCAGTGGCCTGGGGAGCGGGGGTAGAGAGACCCAGTACTTC	CASSGLGSGGRETQYF
TRBD2	TRBV2	TRBJ2-1	-	TGTGCCAGCAGTGAAGGGACCAGCGGGGGGGCCAAGGATGAGCAGTTCTTC	CASSEGTSGGAKDEQFF
-	TRBV6-5	TRBJ1-1	-	TGTGCCAGCAGTTACGGCTACATGAACACTGAAGCTTTCTTT	CASSYGYMNTEAFF
-	TRBV11-3	TRBJ1-1	-	TGTGCCAGCAGCTGGGGGCAGGGTCCTGACACTGAAGCTTTCTTT	CASSWGQGPDTEAFF
-	TRBV6-1	TRBJ1-5	-	TGTGCCAGCAGTGAAGCGGACCTCAATCAGCCCCAGCATTTT	CASSEADLNQPQHF
TRBD1	TRBV2	TRBJ1-2	few	TGTGCCAGCATGATGGACAGGGCGTCCCCTTATGGCTACACCTTC	CASMMDRASPYGYTF
TRBD1	TRBV18	TRBJ1-5	few	TGTGCCAGCTCACCCGACAGGGGAGGCAATCAGCCCCAGCATTTT	CASSPDRGGNQPQHF
TRBD2	TRBV15	TRBJ2-7	-	TGTGCCACCAGCAGAGATTGGTTGGGGGGGAACGAGCAGTACTTC	CATSRDWLGGNEQYF
-	TRBV6-5	TRBJ1-2	few	TGTGCCAGCAGCCCCCAGAGGACAAGTCCGGATCGCTACACCTTC	CASSPQRTSPDRYTF
-	TRBV6-5	TRBJ2-7	-	TGTGCCAGCAGTTACCTAGGCGGGGAGACTTCCTACGAGCAGTACTTC	CASSYLGGETSYEQYF
TRBD2	TRBV29-1	TRBJ2-4	-	TGCAGCGTGGAAACGGGGGGGGCCAAAAACATTCAGTACTTC	CSVETGGAKNIQYF
-	TRBV11-2	TRBJ1-3	-	TGTGCCAGCAGCTTAGCTTCATCTGGAAACACCATATATTTT	CASSLASSGNTIYF
TRBD1	TRBV7-9	TRBJ1-2	-	TGTGCCAGCAGCTCCGCGTCGGGACAGGGGGCCCATGGCTACACCTTC	CASSSASGQGAHGYTF
TRBD1	TRBV5-8	TRBJ1-2	-	TGTGCCAGCAGCCCGACAGGGGTCTATGGCTACACCTTC	CASSPTGVYGYTF
-	TRBV10-1	TRBJ2-2	-	TGCGCCAGCAGCCCTGGGGTGGCAGCCCGAAACACCGGGGAGCTGTTTTTT	CASSPGVAARNTGELFF
-	TRBV2	TRBJ1-1	-	TGTGCCAGCAGTACAGGGATGAACACTGAAGCTTTCTTT	CASSTGMNTEAFF
TRBD2	TRBV6-1	TRBJ2-3	once	TGTGCCAGCAGCAGCGGGGCAGATACGCAGTATTTT	CASSSGADTQYF
-	TRBV19	TRBJ2-5	-	TGTGCCAGTAGTGGGGGGCCACTACAAGAGACCCAGTACTTC	CASSGGPLQETQYF
-	TRBV30	TRBJ2-7	-	TGTGCCTGGACGGCGGATGGGGAGCAGTACTTC	CAWTADGEQYF
-	TRBV4-2	TRBJ2-5	-	TGTGCCAGCAGCCAAGATGGGAGATCGGGTAGCCAAGAGACCCAGTACTTC	CASSQDGRSGSQETQYF